The 20 T cell receptor beta chains listed next were all sequenced from one sample in a study of T cells in Graves' hyperthyroidism and ophthalmopathy. Amplified TCR beta CDR3 regions came from RNA transcripts. The HTBI set primed first-round TCR CDR3 RT-PCR. A single record per CDR3 protein comes from TCRdb applying MiXCR to the multiplex PCR reads. The sample holds 460,000 or so distinct CDR3 sequences, about an eighth seen once. The sequenced sample was blood. The source of these receptors is a woman under 30 with Graves' hyperthyroidism.

This clonotype was found many times. The chain couples TRBV7-3 to TRBJ1-5; D gene ambiguous. The CDR3 consists of 11 residues. The V end lost 5 bases, the J end lost 9 bases, and 8 bases lay between the germline ends. CDR1 SGHTA and CDR2 FQGTGA come from the germline V gene. CDR3 residues: CASSPRRPQHF. The CDR3 coding sequence is TGTGCCAGCAGCCCCAGACGGCCCCAGCATTTT.

Many counts were recorded for this clonotype. J is TRBJ1-4 and V is TRBV30; D not resolved. V dropped 8 bases and J dropped 0 bases, with 7 bases sitting between them. The CDR3 loop spans 12 amino acids. Germline V CDR1 and CDR2: GTSNPN, SVGIG (reference sequence). CDR3 protein: CAVGSTNEKLFF. CDR3 sequence (DNA): TGTGCCGTGGGATCAACTAATGAAAAACTGTTTTTT.

This clonotype has a count of ten or more. The chain links TRBV27 to TRBJ2-1; 9 nucleotides line up with TRBD2. Germline loops: CDR1 MNHEY, CDR2 SMNVEV (reference sequence). The length of the CDR3 is 16 residues. The junction had 11 bases not matched to a gene; V was cut back by 5 bases and J by 6 bases. CDR3: CASSPTSGGVSNEQFF. The CDR3 DNA is TGTGCCAGCAGTCCGACTAGCGGAGGGGTGTCCAATGAGCAGTTCTTC.

This clonotype appeared many times. The chain combines TRBV6-1 with TRBJ2-1; 13 positions agree with TRBD2. Germline CDR1 MNHNS, CDR2 SASEGT. J gave up 2 bases and V 4 bases, and 14 bases lay outside the gene matches. This CDR3 has 20 residues. The CDR3 loop is CASSGPLAGGPGGPYNEQFF. The CDR3 bases are TGTGCCAGCAGTGGGCCACTAGCGGGAGGGCCGGGGGGACCCTACAATGAGCAGTTCTTC.

In this sample, this clonotype turned up many times. J is TRBJ1-1 and V is TRBV12-3 or TRBV12-4, with 7 bases matching TRBD1. The CDR3 is 15 amino acids. Losses at the gene ends were 7 bases for V and 2 bases for J; bases not matched to a gene: 10. The CDR3 nucleotides read TGTGCCAGCACTCTTCCGGGACAGAGAAACACTGAAGCTTTCTTT. This codes for CASTLPGQRNTEAFF.

This clonotype was observed at least ten times. J is TRBJ1-2 and V is TRBV12-3 or TRBV12-4; TRBD1 might be the D (5 bases). This CDR3 comprises 12 residues. V was shortened by 3 bases and J by 6 bases, with 8 bases between the two germline ends. This chain's CDR3 is CASSLWGNGYTF. CDR3 bases: TGTGCCAGCAGTTTGTGGGGGAATGGCTACACCTTC.

The chain uses TRBV12-3 or TRBV12-4 and TRBJ2-5, with a possible D match to TRBD2 (5 bases). This CDR3 is 15 amino acids long. V was pared by 4 bases and J by 4 bases, with 16 bases between. As DNA, the CDR3 is TGTGCCAGCAGTTCGGACTTACAACGGGGAGAGACCCAGTACTTC. It specifies CASSSDLQRGETQYF.

This clonotype was detected only a few times. The chain uses TRBV13 and TRBJ2-2; TRBD1 agrees at 8 bases. CDR1 and CDR2 (germline): PRHDT, FYEKMQ (reference sequence). This CDR3 has 15 amino acids. Losses at the gene ends were 5 bases for V and 6 bases for J; bases not matched to a gene: 8. CDR3 in amino acids: CASSRGQGSSGELFF. CDR3 nucleotide sequence: TGTGCCAGCAGCCGAGGACAGGGCTCGTCCGGGGAGCTGTTTTTT.

Ten or more counts support this clonotype. The V call is TRBV30, the J call TRBJ1-2, with no clear D. In germline, CDR1 is GTSNPN, CDR2 SVGIG (reference sequence). There are 12 residues in the CDR3. Trimming took off 5 bases at V and 1 base at J, with 8 bases between the two ends. The DNA for the CDR3 is TGTGCCTGGGGTCACTTTAACTATGGCTACACCTTC. Translated: CAWGHFNYGYTF. The whole variable domain, remainder taken from reference TRBV30 and TRBJ1-2, is SQTIHQWPATLVQPVGSPLSLECTVEGTSNPNLYWYRQAAGRGLQLLFYSVGIGQISSEVPQNLSASRPQDRQFILSSKKLLLSDSGFYLCAWGHFNYGYTFGSGTRLTVV.

The table lists this clonotype with a few counts. J is TRBJ2-3 and V is TRBV4-1; D not resolved. The germline CDR1 and CDR2 sequences are MGHRA and YSYEKL. This CDR3 contains 15 residues. V lost 4 bases and J lost 6, with 17 bases in between. The CDR3 DNA reads TGCGCCAGCAGCCTTGCACGAGTACATGGGGATACGCAGTATTTT. Its translation: CASSLARVHGDTQYF.

This clonotype was observed a few times. The rearrangement uses TRBV9 and TRBJ1-2; D ambiguous. From germline, CDR1 is SGDLS and CDR2 YYNGEE. This CDR3 region has 13 residues. Trimming cost V 0 bases and J 4 bases, with 7 bases left between them. Here the CDR3 DNA reads TGTGCCAGCAGCGTAGAGGACGGCTATGGCTACACCTTC. It yields the protein CASSVEDGYGYTF.

This clonotype has a count of ten or more. The V and J genes are TRBV20-1 and TRBJ2-7; D is possibly TRBD2 (6 bases). Deletions cut 6 bases from V and 3 bases from J, with 15 bases between. This CDR3 spans 13 amino acids. Germline V gives CDR1 DFQATT, CDR2 SNEGSKA (reference sequence). CDR3: CSALDYSGYEQYF. Written as DNA, the CDR3 is TGCAGTGCCCTGGACTATTCAGGCTACGAGCAGTACTTC.

The chain uses TRBV12-3 or TRBV12-4 and TRBJ2-7; no firm D call. V was trimmed by 6 bases and J by 3 bases, leaving 15 bases between them. This CDR3 region has 14 residues. CDR3 in amino acids: CASSPLGWNYEQYF. The CDR3 region has the DNA TGTGCCAGCAGCCCACTCGGGTGGAACTACGAGCAGTACTTC.

This rearrangement joins TRBV3-1 to TRBJ2-1; a possible D gene is TRBD2 (6 bases). The germline CDR1 and CDR2 sequences are LGHDT and YNNKEL (reference sequence). This CDR3 region has 15 residues. Trimming pared 6 bases from V and 9 bases from J, leaving 21 bases between. CDR3 nucleotide sequence: TGTGCCAGCAGTCCTACTAGCCTCGTAAACGGTGAGCAGTTCTTC. This codes for CASSPTSLVNGEQFF.

This clonotype has a count of ten or more. This chain links TRBV11-3 with TRBJ2-7; 12 nucleotides match TRBD2. V shed 7 bases and J 3 bases; nucleotides not matched to a gene: 13. The CDR3 totals 17 residues. Germline CDR1 SGHNT, CDR2 YENEEA. CDR3 loop: CASTQQGATSGSYEQYF. The CDR3 DNA follows: TGTGCCAGCACCCAACAGGGGGCGACTAGCGGGAGCTACGAGCAGTACTTC.

The chain carries TRBV5-1 and TRBJ1-4; 9 bases are a match to TRBD1. After removal of 4 bases from V and 8 bases from J, the junction contained 9 bases not matched to a gene. The CDR3 runs to 15 residues. The germline gives CDR1 SGHRS, CDR2 YFSETQ. This CDR3 reads CASSTGQGSGEKLFF. The CDR3 DNA follows: TGCGCCAGCAGCACGGGACAGGGATCAGGAGAAAAACTGTTTTTT.

This clonotype was detected many times. The chain carries TRBV6-1 and TRBJ2-1; 9 nucleotides line up with TRBD2. Unmatched junction bases numbered 11, after V lost 6 bases and J lost 8 bases. Germline V lookup: CDR1 MNHNS, CDR2 SASEGT. This CDR3 has 15 residues. The CDR3 coding sequence is TGTGCCAGCAGACCCTTAGCGGGAGTTGGTGATGAGCAGTTCTTC. It codes for CASRPLAGVGDEQFF.

V is TRBV20-1 and J is TRBJ1-4; no clear D gene. V was pared by 6 bases and J by 8 bases, with 13 bases between. This CDR3 has 12 amino acids. Per the germline V gene, CDR1 is DFQATT and CDR2 is SNEGSKA (reference sequence). DNA of the CDR3: TGCAGTGCAAGCGGCTATCCCGAAAAACTGTTTTTT. Translated, it gives CSASGYPEKLFF.

This clonotype occurred a few times. The CDR3 protein is CASSLYTSGSGDTQYF. The CDR3 region has the DNA TGTGCCAGCAGCTTATACACTAGCGGCTCGGGGGATACGCAGTATTTT. The chain recombines TRBV7-2 with TRBJ2-3, with TRBD2 identical over 8 bases. V shed 2 bases, J shed 6 bases, and the junction held 10 bases outside the gene matches. The CDR3 runs to 16 residues. CDR1 SGHTA and CDR2 FQGNSA come from the germline V gene.

This clonotype has a count of ten or more. The chain employs TRBV9 and TRBJ1-2; perhaps TRBD1 as D (6 bases). The CDR3 extends over 13 amino acids. The ends were cut back, 2 bases at V and 3 bases at J, with 8 bases in the middle. Germline V gene sequence: CDR1 SGDLS, CDR2 YYNGEE. CDR3: CASSVEGDYGYTF. CDR3 nucleotide sequence: TGTGCCAGCAGCGTGGAGGGGGACTATGGCTACACCTTC.